This T cell receptor (beta chain) was recorded in a study of cytomegalovirus exposure and HLA in healthy donors. Across the whole study: One earlier analysis, a look at 150 million to 200 million T cells, found some 100 million unique TCR beta sequences. Overall study findings and caveats: Accounts indicate the classifier identified cytomegalovirus status with strong specificity and sensitivity. What was likely a sequencing artifact was a cluster of highly shared sequence variants. Indistinguishability led to the exclusion of some V segments, TRBV6-2 and TRBV6-3 included.

To note about this clone: The antigen is undetermined.

V lost 6 bases, J lost 0 bases, and 12 bases lay in between. The CDR3 is 15 residues long. Per germline, CDR1 MNHEY and CDR2 SVGAGI. Amplification used 60 Vbeta primers and 13 Jbeta primers. Assay: immunoSEQ multiplex PCR; the TCRdb copy retains only in-frame clones and omits some. The data show about 170,000 clones, 75% to 90% seen once. The TCR comes from a male donor in good health and CMV-seronegative. The chain has TRBV6-5 and TRBJ1-3, with a possible D match to TRBD1 (5 bases). Sequencing was done on a sample of PBMCs. The DNA for the CDR3 is TGTGCCAGCAGCTCCGTCGGGGGCTCTGGAAACACCATATATTTT. Translation gives CASSSVGGSGNTIYF.